This is a list of T cell receptor beta chains from one sample in a study of CD8 T cells in Susac syndrome. TCRdb fed the immunoSEQ multiplex PCR reads into MiXCR, producing one record per CDR3 protein. The table has fewer than 200,000 distinct CDR3 sequences, less than 95% seen once. Sequenced input: CD4+ T cells from PBMCs. The receptor source for this set is a human donor in good health. CDR3s include the opening cysteine and the closing phenylalanine or tryptophan. D genes are given only for firm matches. Clone size is stated in some rows and not others, as once, few, many or a class when expanded.

d_gene	j_gene	abundance	v_gene	CDR3nt	CDR3aa
TRBD2	TRBJ2-5	.	TRBV24-1	TGTGCCACCAGTGATTTAGGGACTAGCGGGAGTAAGACCCAGTACTTC	CATSDLGTSGSKTQYF
TRBD1	TRBJ2-5	.	TRBV29-1	TGCAGCGTTGGGATGACAGGGGAAGGAGAGACCCAGTACTTC	CSVGMTGEGETQYF
.	TRBJ1-2	.	TRBV7-9	TGTGCCAGCAGCTTAGGTGGCACTGGGGGCTATGGCTACACCTTC	CASSLGGTGGYGYTF
.	TRBJ1-5	once	TRBV28	TGTGCCAGCAGTTTGACCCTTCGGGGGCGGCAGCCCCAGCATTTT	CASSLTLRGRQPQHF
.	TRBJ1-4	.	TRBV29-1	TGCAGCGTTGCACTGAGTGAGGGGGAAAAACTGTTTTTT	CSVALSEGEKLFF
.	TRBJ1-5	.	TRBV20-1	TGCAGTGCGGCTCAGGGCCCAAATCAGCCCCAGCATTTT	CSAAQGPNQPQHF
TRBD1	TRBJ2-5	.	TRBV7-7	TGTGCTAGCAGCCGGGACAGAAAAGAGACCCAGTACTTC	CASSRDRKETQYF
.	TRBJ2-7	.	TRBV20-1	TGCAGTGCTAGAGATGTGGCTCCCGAGCAGTACTTC	CSARDVAPEQYF
.	TRBJ2-1	.	TRBV9	TGTGCCAGCAGCGGCCTTAGGGAAGACTCCTACAATGAGCAGTTCTTC	CASSGLREDSYNEQFF
TRBD2	TRBJ2-6	.	TRBV14	TGTGCCAGCAGCGCGGGAGGAGGAGGGGCCAACGTCCTGACTTTC	CASSAGGGGANVLTF
.	TRBJ1-5	.	TRBV20-1	TGCAGTGCTAGAGTATCGGGGTACAGCAATCAGCCCCAGCATTTT	CSARVSGYSNQPQHF
.	TRBJ2-3	.	TRBV18	TGTGCCAGCTCATCGTCCTGGAGAGATACGCAGTATTTT	CASSSSWRDTQYF
TRBD2	TRBJ2-1	.	TRBV24-1	TGTGCCACCAGTGTTAGCGGGTTATACAATGAGCAGTTCTTC	CATSVSGLYNEQFF
.	TRBJ1-2	.	TRBV24-1	TGTGCCACCAGTGATTCTAGGGTTCGTAACTATGGCTACACCTTC	CATSDSRVRNYGYTF
TRBD2	TRBJ2-2	.	TRBV30	TGTGCCTGGAGCGCAGGGAGGGGTCGAAGCACCGGGGAGCTGTTTTTT	CAWSAGRGRSTGELFF
TRBD2	TRBJ2-7	.	TRBV4-3	TGCGCCAGCAGCCAAGGATTGGAGGGTTTTCAGCGGGAGCATGTCTACGAGCAGTACTTC	CASSQGLEGFQREHVYEQYF
.	TRBJ2-4	.	TRBV4-2	TGTGCCAGCAGCGTCGGGGAAGGGGTCCAATACTTC	CASSVGEGVQYF
TRBD2	TRBJ2-7	.	TRBV20-1	TGCAGTGCTGGGACTAGCGGGAGTCGGTACGAGCAGTACTTC	CSAGTSGSRYEQYF
TRBD1	TRBJ1-1	.	TRBV3-1	TGTGCCAGCAGCTTCCGGACAGGGATGAACACTGAAGCTTTCTTT	CASSFRTGMNTEAFF
.	TRBJ2-5	.	TRBV29-1	TGCAGCGTTGCCAGGGCTAAAGAGACCCAGTACTTC	CSVARAKETQYF
TRBD1	TRBJ1-1	.	TRBV27	TGTGCCAGCAGAATCCGACAGGGGGCCACTGAAGCTTTCTTT	CASRIRQGATEAFF
.	TRBJ1-1	once	TRBV14	TGTGCCAGCAGCCAAGATTCAGGATGGGGTACTGAAGCTTTCTTT	CASSQDSGWGTEAFF
TRBD2	TRBJ2-2	.	TRBV7-9	TGTGCCAGCAGCCGGACTAGCGAGAACACCGGGGAGCTGTTTTTT	CASSRTSENTGELFF
.	TRBJ2-5	.	TRBV30	TGTGCCTGGAGTGACCCCCGAGGGACCCAGTACTTC	CAWSDPRGTQYF
.	TRBJ2-7	.	TRBV6-1	TGTGCCAGCAGGCCTCCCGCGAGGGAGCAGTACTTC	CASRPPAREQYF
.	TRBJ2-7	.	TRBV4-3	TGCGCCAGCAGCCGAATCCGGGACGCCGCCTACGAGCAGTACTTC	CASSRIRDAAYEQYF
.	TRBJ1-5	.	TRBV2	TGTGCCAGCAGTGAACTCACCAGTGATCAGCCCCAGCATTTT	CASSELTSDQPQHF
TRBD2	TRBJ2-1	once	TRBV3-1	TGTGCCAGCAGCCAAGCACCTACTAGCGGGAGTTACAATGAGCAGTTCTTC	CASSQAPTSGSYNEQFF
TRBD1	TRBJ1-2	.	TRBV29-1	TGCAGCGTGCGGGACAGGGGGAACTATGGCTACACCTTC	CSVRDRGNYGYTF
TRBD2	TRBJ2-4	.	TRBV6-2/TRBV6-3	TGTGCCAGCAGCACCGGGACTAGCGTGTCCATTCAGTACTTC	CASSTGTSVSIQYF
.	TRBJ2-2	.	TRBV13	TGTGCCAGCAGCCCGGGACTCAAATACACCGGGGAGCTGTTTTTT	CASSPGLKYTGELFF
TRBD2	TRBJ2-7	.	TRBV20-1	TGCAGTGCTAGAGGGGGCCTAGCGGGGTCCTACGAGCAGTACTTC	CSARGGLAGSYEQYF
.	TRBJ2-3	.	TRBV27	TGTGCCAGCAGTTTATTCAGGGAGCCAGATACGCAGTATTTT	CASSLFREPDTQYF
.	TRBJ2-7	.	TRBV29-1	TGCAGCGTTAGTCTGACGGGTCTTATCTACGAGCAGTACTTC	CSVSLTGLIYEQYF
TRBD1	TRBJ2-1	.	TRBV7-9	TGTGCCAGCAGCTTAGCCCTCACAGGGGACAATGAGCAGTTCTTC	CASSLALTGDNEQFF
.	TRBJ2-3	.	TRBV20-1	TGCAGTGCTATGATCCCATTCACAGATACGCAGTATTTT	CSAMIPFTDTQYF
TRBD2	TRBJ2-4	.	TRBV29-1	TGCAGCGTTGGCGGGAGGGCTAAAAACATTCAGTACTTC	CSVGGRAKNIQYF
.	TRBJ2-3	.	TRBV20-1	TGCAGTGCTCACGTGTCCGGGGCGGATACGCAGTATTTT	CSAHVSGADTQYF
.	TRBJ2-1	.	TRBV3-1	TGTGCCAGCAGCCAGGGGCCTGATAGGAATGAGCAGTTCTTC	CASSQGPDRNEQFF
TRBD2	TRBJ2-1	.	TRBV20-1	TGCAGTGCCACCGGGACTAGCGGGACCCTGGATGAGCAGTTCTTC	CSATGTSGTLDEQFF
.	TRBJ2-3	once	TRBV9	TGTGCCAGCAGCGTAGGACCAGATACGCAGTATTTT	CASSVGPDTQYF
.	TRBJ2-7	.	TRBV21-1	TGTGCCAGCAGCAAAGAATTAGCCCCCCTGTTATACGAGCAGTACTTC	CASSKELAPLLYEQYF
TRBD2	TRBJ2-1	.	TRBV29-1	TGCAGCGGCCAGAAGGGACTAGCGGGAGAAGGCGGTGAGCAGTTCTTC	CSGQKGLAGEGGEQFF
.	TRBJ1-1	.	TRBV6-2/TRBV6-3	TGTGCCAGTAAAAGGACGGGCACTGAAGCTTTCTTT	CASKRTGTEAFF